This TCR beta chain was observed in a study of T cell responses to AZD1222 COVID-19 vaccine. In the study overall: Pooling covered second doses at about 4 or about 12 weeks.

As to this clone: Antigen unknown.

Assay used: immunoSEQ multiplex PCR; TCRdb lists only in-frame clones, some missing. The sample lists about 130,000 clones, approximately 88% occurring once. Study-wide points: A rise in Spike-specific TCR breadth and depth followed two AZD1222 doses. CD4 TCRs covered the whole spike, strongest at regions 160-218 and 743-854.

This sequence was found in an adult in good health. The starting material was peripheral blood, obtained on day 0 of AZD1222 vaccination.

CDR3 region: CASGDNQPQHF. The CDR3 coding sequence is TGTGCCAGCGGAGACAATCAGCCCCAGCATTTT. The V call is TRBV6-5, the J call TRBJ1-5; D gene uncertain. Trimming removed 8 bases at V and 3 bases at J, with 5 bases between. The V gene's germline CDR1 is MNHEY and CDR2 SVGAGI. The CDR3 is 11 amino acids.